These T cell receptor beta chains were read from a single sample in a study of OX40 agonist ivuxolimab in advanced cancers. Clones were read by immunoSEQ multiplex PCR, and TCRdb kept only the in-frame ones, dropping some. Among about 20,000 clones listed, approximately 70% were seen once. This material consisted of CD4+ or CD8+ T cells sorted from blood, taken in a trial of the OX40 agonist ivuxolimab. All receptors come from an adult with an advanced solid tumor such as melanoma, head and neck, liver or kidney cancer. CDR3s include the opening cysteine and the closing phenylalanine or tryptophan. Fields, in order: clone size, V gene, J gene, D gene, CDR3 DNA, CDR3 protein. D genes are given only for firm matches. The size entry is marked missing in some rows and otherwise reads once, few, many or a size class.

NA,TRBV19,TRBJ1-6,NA,TGTGCCAGTAGTATAGGTAGCAGCTCACCCCTCCACTTT,CASSIGSSSPLHF
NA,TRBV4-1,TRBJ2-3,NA,TGCGCCAGCAGCCAAGGATACGGTACGATAACCACAGATACGCAGTATTTT,CASSQGYGTITTDTQYF
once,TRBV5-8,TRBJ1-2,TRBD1,TGTGCCAGCAGCATAGCCGGGACAGCTCAGCATTGGGGCTACACCTTC,CASSIAGTAQHWGYTF
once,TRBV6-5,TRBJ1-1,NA,TGTGCCAGCTCCATAACAGGGAAGACGTCTTTCTTT,CASSITGKTSFF
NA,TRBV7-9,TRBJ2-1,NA,TGTGCCAGCAGCTCATTTACAGTCTACAATGAGCAGTTCTTC,CASSSFTVYNEQFF
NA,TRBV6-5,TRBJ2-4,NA,TGTGCCAGCAGGGTTTCAGACATTCAGTACTTC,CASRVSDIQYF
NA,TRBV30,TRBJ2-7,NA,TGTGCCTGGAGTATCGGTAAGCCCTACGAGCAGTACTTC,CAWSIGKPYEQYF
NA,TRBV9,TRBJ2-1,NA,TGTGCCAGCAGCGTAGGTGGGGGCCGCTACAATGAGCAGTTCTTC,CASSVGGGRYNEQFF
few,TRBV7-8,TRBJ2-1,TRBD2,TGTGCCAGCAGCGAGACTAGCGGGGCTAAGGATGAGCAGTTCTTC,CASSETSGAKDEQFF
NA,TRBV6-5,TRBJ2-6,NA,TGTGCCAGCAGTTACTCAGGGACTCCGGGGGCCAACGTCCTGACTTTC,CASSYSGTPGANVLTF
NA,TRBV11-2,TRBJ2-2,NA,TGTGCCAGCAGCCAAGATCTGGAAGGGGAGACCGGGGAGCTGTTTTTT,CASSQDLEGETGELFF
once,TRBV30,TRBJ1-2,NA,TGTGCCTGCACATCGGACGGGGGGCCTAACTATGGCTACACCTTC,CACTSDGGPNYGYTF
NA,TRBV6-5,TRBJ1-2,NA,TGTGCCAGCAGTTACTCGGGGCGGGGGGATGGCTACACCTTC,CASSYSGRGDGYTF
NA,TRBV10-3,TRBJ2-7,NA,TGTGCCATCAGTGTGACGGACTACGAGCAGTACTTC,CAISVTDYEQYF
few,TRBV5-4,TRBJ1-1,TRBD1,TGTGCCAGCAGCTTGGTTTACGGGGACAGGACTGAAGCTTTCTTT,CASSLVYGDRTEAFF
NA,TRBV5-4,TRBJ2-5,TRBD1,TGTGCCAGCAGCTTGAGGGGACAGGGAAGGGAGAAGGAGACCCAGTACTTC,CASSLRGQGREKETQYF
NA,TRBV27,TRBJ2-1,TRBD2,TGTGCCAGCAGTGCGACTAGCGGGGGGGCTCGGGAGCAGTTCTTC,CASSATSGGAREQFF
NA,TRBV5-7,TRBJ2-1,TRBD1,TGTGCCAGCAGGGGGGACAGGGGCGCCAATGAGCAGTTCTTC,CASRGDRGANEQFF
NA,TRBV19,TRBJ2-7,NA,TGTGCCAGTAGTATAGCGGGGACAGAGCAGTACTTC,CASSIAGTEQYF
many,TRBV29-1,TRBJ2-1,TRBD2,TGCAGCGTTGACGGGGGGGGCGGGGCAGGAGGTTCCTACAATGAGCAGTTCTTC,CSVDGGGGAGGSYNEQFF
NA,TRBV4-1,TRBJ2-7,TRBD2,TGCGCCAGCAGCCAAGGGACTAGCTCCTACGAGCAGTACTTC,CASSQGTSSYEQYF
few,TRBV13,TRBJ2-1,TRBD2,TGTGCCAGCAGCTTAGGGGCCTCGGGGAGGGACAATGAGCAGTTCTTC,CASSLGASGRDNEQFF
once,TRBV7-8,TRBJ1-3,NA,TGTGCCAGCACAATAGGGCCAGGGTCCGCCAACGCCATATATTTT,CASTIGPGSANAIYF
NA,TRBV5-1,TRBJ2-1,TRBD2,TGCGCCAGCAGCGAGACTAGCGGGGCTTACAATGAGCAGTTCTTC,CASSETSGAYNEQFF
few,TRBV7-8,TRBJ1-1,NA,TGTGCCAGCAGTTATACTACGACCCCCGGGGACACTGAAGCTTTCTTT,CASSYTTTPGDTEAFF
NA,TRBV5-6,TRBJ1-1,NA,TGTGCCAGCAGCCTTAGTTGGGCTACGAACACTGAAGCTTTCTTT,CASSLSWATNTEAFF
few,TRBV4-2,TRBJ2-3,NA,TGTGCCAGCAGCCAAGGAAGATATACGGCGGGGGCTAGCACAGATACGCAGTATTTT,CASSQGRYTAGASTDTQYF
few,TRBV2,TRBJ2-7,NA,TGTGCCAGCAGTGATAAGGTTACCTACGAGCAGTACTTC,CASSDKVTYEQYF
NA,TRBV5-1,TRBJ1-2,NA,TGCGCCAGCTGGGCCCGGGGGCGATATGGCTACACCTTC,CASWARGRYGYTF
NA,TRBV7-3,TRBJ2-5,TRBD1,TGTGCCAGCAGCAACCCGGGACAGGGACAAGAGACCCAGTACTTC,CASSNPGQGQETQYF
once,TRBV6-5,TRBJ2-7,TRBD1,TGTGCCAGCAGTTACTGGGGACAGGGCTACGAGCAGTACTTC,CASSYWGQGYEQYF